This passage covers 21 T cell receptor beta chains from one sample sequenced in a study of cytomegalovirus exposure and HLA in healthy donors. The PCR ran on 60 Vbeta and 13 Jbeta primers. Profiling relied on immunoSEQ multiplex PCR, and the TCRdb table lists in-frame clones only, not all of them. Of 250,000 to 350,000 clones in the sample, 80% were seen once. The sample was PBMCs. The receptor source for this set is a girl aged 2-10 years in good health and CMV-seronegative.

CDR3 sequence reads: CASYRNSGYEETQYF. The CDR3 coding sequence is TGTGCCAGCTACAGGAATAGCGGGTACGAGGAGACCCAGTACTTC. V and J are TRBV6-1 and TRBJ2-5, with TRBD2 matching 7 bases. The V gene end was trimmed by 8 bases and the J gene end by 5 bases; junction bases not matched to a gene: 14. Germline V gives CDR1 MNHNS, CDR2 SASEGT. The CDR3 extends over 15 amino acids.

This clone was seen more than once but under ten times. V usage is TRBV6-1 and J usage is TRBJ1-5; D gene uncertain. The germline CDR1 and CDR2 sequences are MNHNS and SASEGT. The CDR3 runs 13 residues. V shed 2 bases and J shed 6 bases, with 8 bases lying between them. CDR3 bases: TGTGCCAGCAGTGAAACTCCCCGTCAGCCCCAGCATTTT. Translation gives CASSETPRQPQHF.

The J gene is TRBJ2-7, the V gene TRBV28; 9 bases map to TRBD2. Germline trimming cut 3 bases from V and 4 bases from J; bases unmatched to any gene: 7. The CDR3 length is 15 residues. Germline values: CDR1 MDHEN, CDR2 SYDVKM. CDR3 protein: CASSLPGLAEYEQYF. CDR3 bases: TGTGCCAGCAGTTTGCCGGGACTAGCAGAATACGAGCAGTACTTC.

The chain is built from TRBV5-1 and TRBJ2-7, with 9 bases matching TRBD1. Germline loops: CDR1 SGHRS, CDR2 YFSETQ. The CDR3 is made up of 15 amino acids. Unmatched junction bases numbered 8, after V lost 4 bases and J lost 3 bases. DNA of the CDR3: TGCGCCAGCAGCCGGGTGGACAGGGGACTCTACGAGCAGTACTTC. Translation gives CASSRVDRGLYEQYF. Based on the CDR3 plus reference TRBV5-1 and TRBJ2-7, the full variable domain is KAGVTQTPRYLIKTRGQQVTLSCSPISGHRSVSWYQQTPGQGLQFLFEYFSETQRNKGNFPGRFSGRQFSNSRSEMNVSTLELGDSALYLCASSRVDRGLYEQYFGPGTRLTVT.

This chain uses TRBV13 with TRBJ1-2; D perhaps matches TRBD1 (6 bases). Trimming removed 0 bases at V and 3 bases at J, with 17 bases between. Germline lookup yields CDR1 PRHDT and CDR2 FYEKMQ (reference sequence). The CDR3 spans 17 residues. CDR3 sequence reads: CASSLGNAGVDDYGYTF. CDR3 bases: TGTGCCAGCAGCTTAGGCAACGCAGGGGTCGATGACTATGGCTACACCTTC.

The rearrangement joins TRBV30 to TRBJ1-2; TRBD1 aligns across 7 bases. The germline gives CDR1 GTSNPN, CDR2 SVGIG (reference sequence). Germline trimming cut 5 bases from V and 2 bases from J; bases unmatched to any gene: 5. The CDR3 is 13 residues long. The DNA of the CDR3 is TGTGCCTGGGGTGACAGGGCCAACTATGGCTACACCTTC. This sequence encodes CAWGDRANYGYTF.

On this clone: The missing conserved phenylalanine or tryptophan at the end of this CDR3 makes a read error likely. The CDR3 DNA is TGTGCCAGCAGTTTTCGGAGTGAGCCATTAAATGGCTACACCTAC. It specifies CASSFRSEPLNGYTY. The chain employs TRBV27 and TRBJ1-2; D remains unclear. The CDR3 loop spans 15 amino acids. V lost 3 bases and J 6 bases, leaving 17 bases between the germline ends. Per germline, CDR1 MNHEY and CDR2 SMNVEV (reference sequence).

In this sample, this clone turned up once. This sequence joins TRBV10-3 and TRBJ1-2, with 9 bases fitting TRBD1. V shed 5 bases, J shed 6 bases, and the junction held 7 bases outside the gene matches. Germline CDR1 ENHRY, CDR2 SYGVKD. This CDR3 contains 14 residues. CDR3 coding DNA: TGTGCCATCAGTCGCGCGGGGGACAGGGATGGCTACACCTTC. Encoded protein: CAISRAGDRDGYTF.

This sequence joins TRBV9 and TRBJ2-3; 9 nucleotides align to TRBD2. The germline CDR1 and CDR2 sequences are SGDLS and YYNGEE. The ends lost 0 bases at V and 2 bases at J; junction bases unmatched: 4. CDR3 length: 16 amino acids. As DNA, the CDR3 is TGTGCCAGCAGCGTAGGCCTAGCGGGGTTCACAGATACGCAGTATTTT. Translated: CASSVGLAGFTDTQYF.

The chain couples TRBV15 to TRBJ2-7, with D possibly TRBD2 on 6 matching bases. Germline CDR1 LNHNV, CDR2 YYDKDF (reference sequence). The CDR3 is 15 amino acids. V lost 5 bases and J lost 4, with 18 bases in between. The CDR3 sequence is CATSSPFGGAYEQYF. CDR3 in DNA: TGTGCCACCAGCTCACCGTTTGGCGGGGCTTACGAGCAGTACTTC.

V and J are TRBV13 and TRBJ2-5; TRBD2 might be the D (6 bases). From germline, CDR1 is PRHDT and CDR2 FYEKMQ (reference sequence). The V end lost 5 bases, the J end lost 5 bases, and 15 bases lay between the germline ends. The CDR3 consists of 14 residues. This CDR3 reads CASSPRTTAETQYF. The CDR3 DNA is TGTGCCAGCAGCCCCCGGACTACGGCCGAGACCCAGTACTTC.

The J gene is TRBJ1-2, the V gene TRBV6-5, with 7 bases fitting TRBD1. The V and J ends lost 2 bases and 8 bases, in that order; junction bases with no gene match: 2. Germline values: CDR1 MNHEY, CDR2 SVGAGI. The CDR3 has 12 amino acids. CDR3 sequence (DNA): TGTGCCAGCAGTTACAGGGGGCAAGGCTACACCTTC. It is translated as CASSYRGQGYTF.

The V gene is TRBV29-1, the J gene TRBJ1-1; possibly TRBD1 for D (5 bases). The CDR3 contains 14 residues. V was trimmed by 6 bases and J by 4 bases, leaving 18 bases between them. Germline CDR1 SQVTM, CDR2 ANQGSEA. The CDR3 nucleotides are TGCAGCGTCGAGGTGGTAAGGGGAAGCACTGAAGCTTTCTTT. Translating gives CSVEVVRGSTEAFF.

Only a few counts were recorded for this clone. The genes are TRBV11-2 and TRBJ1-2; D is perhaps TRBD1 (5 bases). Germline V gives CDR1 SGHAT, CDR2 FQNNGV. V lost 5 bases and J 5 bases, leaving 18 bases between the germline ends. CDR3 size: 15 residues. CDR3 in amino acids: CASSPDGQTPYGYTF. Here the CDR3 DNA reads TGTGCCAGCAGCCCGGACGGACAAACCCCTTATGGCTACACCTTC.

The V call is TRBV18, the J call TRBJ2-2, with 8 bases lining up with TRBD1. CDR3 length: 17 residues. The ends lost 0 bases at V and 5 bases at J; junction bases unmatched: 8. CDR1 KGHSH and CDR2 LQKENI come from the germline V gene. The CDR3 DNA is TGTGCCAGCTCACCACCGCCCGGGACAGGTTGGACCGGGGAGCTGTTTTTT. Its translation: CASSPPPGTGWTGELFF. The complete variable domain, with remaining parts taken from reference TRBV18 and TRBJ2-2, reads NAGVMQNPRHLVRRRGQEARLRCSPMKGHSHVYWYRQLPEEGLKFMVYLQKENIIDESGMPKERFSAEFPKEGPSILRIQQVVRGDSAAYFCASSPPPGTGWTGELFFGEGSRLTVL.

Only one count was recorded for this clone. The chain uses TRBV9 and TRBJ1-5; D is unclear. V dropped 3 bases and J dropped 5 bases, with 9 bases sitting between them. The CDR3 runs to 13 residues. Germline V gene sequence: CDR1 SGDLS, CDR2 YYNGEE. The CDR3 protein is CASSGGWDQPQHF. DNA of the CDR3: TGTGCCAGCAGCGGAGGTTGGGATCAGCCCCAGCATTTT.

This chain links TRBV11-2 with TRBJ1-2, with D possibly TRBD1 on 6 matching bases. Trimming took 9 bases from V and 8 from J, leaving 16 bases between them. This CDR3 is built from 12 residues. Per the germline V gene, CDR1 is SGHAT and CDR2 is FQNNGV. The CDR3 reads CARTHDRSGYTF. The CDR3 nucleotides are TGTGCCAGGACCCACGACAGGTCAGGCTACACCTTC.

This clone has just one count. The V call is TRBV19, the J call TRBJ2-3, with 13 bases fitting TRBD2. The CDR3 has 18 amino acids. Trimming at V came to 4 bases and at J to 0 bases, leaving 7 bases not matched to a gene. The germline gives CDR1 LNHDA, CDR2 SQIVND (reference sequence). In DNA form, the CDR3 reads TGTGCCAGTAGTACCCGGACTAGCGGGGGCCCTAGCACAGATACGCAGTATTTT. As protein: CASSTRTSGGPSTDTQYF.

V usage is TRBV7-2 and J usage is TRBJ2-5; TRBD2 agrees at 9 bases. Losses at the gene ends were 5 bases for V and 5 bases for J; bases not matched to a gene: 12. Germline CDR1 reads SGHTA; CDR2 reads FQGNSA. CDR3 length: 16 amino acids. The CDR3 region has the DNA TGTGCCAGCAGCCTCCTGCTAGCGGGGCCCCATGAGACCCAGTACTTC. This translates into CASSLLLAGPHETQYF.

The genes are TRBV6-5 and TRBJ1-3, with 7 bases identical to TRBD1. Germline CDR1 and CDR2: MNHEY and SVGAGI. The V gene end was trimmed by 2 bases and the J gene end by 2 bases; junction bases not matched to a gene: 6. The CDR3 runs to 16 residues. CDR3 protein: CASSYASTGTGNTIYF. The CDR3 DNA sequence: TGTGCCAGCAGTTACGCGTCGACAGGGACTGGAAACACCATATATTTT.

In its sample, this clone was seen a few times. The chain employs TRBV30 and TRBJ1-1; D not resolved. Trimming took 0 bases from V and 0 from J, leaving 14 bases between them. Looked up from germline, CDR1 is GTSNPN and CDR2 is SVGIG (reference sequence). This CDR3 is built from 16 residues. CDR3 residues: CAWSVLPTVMNTEAFF. CDR3 nucleotide sequence: TGTGCCTGGAGTGTTCTCCCTACAGTTATGAACACTGAAGCTTTCTTT.